The clone carrying this T cell receptor (beta chain) occurred many times. The V and J ends lost 4 bases and 2 bases, in that order; junction bases with no gene match: 12. From germline, CDR1 is SGHRS and CDR2 YFSETQ. The CDR3 contains 18 residues. This sample is part of a study of metastatic and nonmetastatic thyroid tumors. TCRdb recomputed clones from the PCR reads via MiXCR. Of around 26,000 clones listed, around an eighth are singletons. No treatment had been given to any patient before thyroid surgery. The chain joins TRBV5-1 to TRBJ2-5, with 12 nucleotides matching TRBD1. The specimen was blood. The sequence was collected from a female donor with papillary thyroid cancer or a benign thyroid nodule (not recorded which). Some clones in this sample may be carry-over from other donors' samples. CDR3 residues: CASSVPGQGARIQETQYF. CDR3 sequence (DNA): TGCGCCAGCAGCGTGCCGGGACAGGGGGCACGGATACAAGAGACCCAGTACTTC.